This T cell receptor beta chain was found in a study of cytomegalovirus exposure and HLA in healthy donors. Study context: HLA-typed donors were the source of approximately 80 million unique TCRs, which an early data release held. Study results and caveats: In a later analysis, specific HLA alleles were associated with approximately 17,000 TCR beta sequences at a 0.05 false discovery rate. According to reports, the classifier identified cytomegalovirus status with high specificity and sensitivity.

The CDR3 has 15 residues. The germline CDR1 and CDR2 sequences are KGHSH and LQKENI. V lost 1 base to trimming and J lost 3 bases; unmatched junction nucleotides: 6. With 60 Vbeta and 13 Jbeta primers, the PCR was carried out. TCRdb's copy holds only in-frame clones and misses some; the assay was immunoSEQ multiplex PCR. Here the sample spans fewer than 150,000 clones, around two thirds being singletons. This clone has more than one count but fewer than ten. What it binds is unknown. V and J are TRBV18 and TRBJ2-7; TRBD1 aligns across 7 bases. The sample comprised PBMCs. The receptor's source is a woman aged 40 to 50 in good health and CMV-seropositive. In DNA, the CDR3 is TGTGCCAGCTCACCACGCAAGGGACAGCTCTACGAGCAGTACTTC. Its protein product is CASSPRKGQLYEQYF.